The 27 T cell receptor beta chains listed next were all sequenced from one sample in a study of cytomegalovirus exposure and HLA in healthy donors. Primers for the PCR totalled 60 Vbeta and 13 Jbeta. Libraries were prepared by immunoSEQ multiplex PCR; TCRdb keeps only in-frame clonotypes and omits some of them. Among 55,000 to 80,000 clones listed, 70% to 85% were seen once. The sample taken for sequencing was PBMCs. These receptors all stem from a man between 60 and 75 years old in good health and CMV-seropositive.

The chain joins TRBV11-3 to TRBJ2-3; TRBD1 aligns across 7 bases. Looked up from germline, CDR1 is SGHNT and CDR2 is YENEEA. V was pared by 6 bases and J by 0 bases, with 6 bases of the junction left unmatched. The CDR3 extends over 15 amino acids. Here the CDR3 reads CASRPGGASTDTQYF. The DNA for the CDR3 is TGTGCCAGCAGACCAGGGGGAGCTAGCACAGATACGCAGTATTTT.

The DNA of the CDR3 is TGTGCCAGCAGTGACCGGGACAGTAATCAGCCCCAGCATTTT. Its protein product is CASSDRDSNQPQHF. The chain carries TRBV28 and TRBJ1-5, with 7 bases that match TRBD1. The CDR3 runs to 14 residues. V was pared by 5 bases and J by 4 bases, with 5 bases of the junction left unmatched. Germline CDR1 MDHEN, CDR2 SYDVKM.

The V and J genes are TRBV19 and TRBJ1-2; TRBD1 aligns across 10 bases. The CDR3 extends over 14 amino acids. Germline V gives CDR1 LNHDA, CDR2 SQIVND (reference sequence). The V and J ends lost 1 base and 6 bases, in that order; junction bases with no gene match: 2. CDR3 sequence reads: CASSIAGTGDGYTF. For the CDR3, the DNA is TGTGCCAGTAGTATAGCTGGGACAGGGGATGGCTACACCTTC.

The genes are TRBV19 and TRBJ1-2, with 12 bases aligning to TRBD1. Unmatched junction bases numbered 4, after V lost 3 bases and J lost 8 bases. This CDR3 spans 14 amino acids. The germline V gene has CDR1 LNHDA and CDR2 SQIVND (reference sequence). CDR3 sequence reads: CASSITGTGGGYTF. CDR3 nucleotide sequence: TGTGCCAGTAGTATTACCGGGACAGGGGGCGGCTACACCTTC.

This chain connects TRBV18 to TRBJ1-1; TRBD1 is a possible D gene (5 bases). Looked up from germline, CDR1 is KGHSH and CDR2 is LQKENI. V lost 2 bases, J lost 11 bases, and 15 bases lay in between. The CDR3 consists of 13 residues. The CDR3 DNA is TGTGCCAGCTCACCAGTAGCCGACAGCGGGGCTTTCTTT. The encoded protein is CASSPVADSGAFF. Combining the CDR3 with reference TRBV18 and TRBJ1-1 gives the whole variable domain NAGVMQNPRHLVRRRGQEARLRCSPMKGHSHVYWYRQLPEEGLKFMVYLQKENIIDESGMPKERFSAEFPKEGPSILRIQQVVRGDSAAYFCASSPVADSGAFFGQGTRLTVV.

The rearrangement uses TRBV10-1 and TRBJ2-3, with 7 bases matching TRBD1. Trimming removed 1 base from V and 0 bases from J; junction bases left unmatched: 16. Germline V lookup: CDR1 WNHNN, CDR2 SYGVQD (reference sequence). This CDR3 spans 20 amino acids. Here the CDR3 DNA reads TGCGCCAGCAGTGAGTATTCCGGGACAGAAGCTGAAGTTAGCACAGATACGCAGTATTTT. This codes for CASSEYSGTEAEVSTDTQYF.

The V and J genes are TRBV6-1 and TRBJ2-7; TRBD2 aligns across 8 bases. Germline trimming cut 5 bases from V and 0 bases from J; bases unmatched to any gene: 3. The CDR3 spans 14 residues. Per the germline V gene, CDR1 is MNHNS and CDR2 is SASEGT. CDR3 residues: CASSLSGISYEQYF. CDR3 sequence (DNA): TGTGCCAGCAGTCTTAGCGGGATCTCCTACGAGCAGTACTTC.

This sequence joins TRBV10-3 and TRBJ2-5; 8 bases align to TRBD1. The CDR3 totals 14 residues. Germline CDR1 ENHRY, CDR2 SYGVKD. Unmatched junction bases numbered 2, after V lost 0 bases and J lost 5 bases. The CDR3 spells CAISESTGVETQYF. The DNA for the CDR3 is TGTGCCATCAGTGAGTCGACAGGGGTCGAGACCCAGTACTTC.

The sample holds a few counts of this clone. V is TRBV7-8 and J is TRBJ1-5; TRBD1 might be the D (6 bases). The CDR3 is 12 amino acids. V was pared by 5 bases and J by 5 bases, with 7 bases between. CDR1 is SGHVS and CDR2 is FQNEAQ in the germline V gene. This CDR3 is CASSPGDQPQHF. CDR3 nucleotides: TGTGCCAGCAGCCCAGGGGATCAGCCCCAGCATTTT.

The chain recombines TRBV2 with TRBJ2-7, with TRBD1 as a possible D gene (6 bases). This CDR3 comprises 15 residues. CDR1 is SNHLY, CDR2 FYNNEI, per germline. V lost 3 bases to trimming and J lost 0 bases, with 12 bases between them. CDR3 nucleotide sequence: TGTGCCAGCAGTGATTGGCAGGGGAACTCCTACGAGCAGTACTTC. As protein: CASSDWQGNSYEQYF. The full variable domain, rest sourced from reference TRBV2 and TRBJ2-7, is EPEVTQTPSHQVTQMGQEVILRCVPISNHLYFYWYRQILGQKVEFLVSFYNNEISEKSEIFDDQFSVERPDGSNFTLKIRSTKLEDSAMYFCASSDWQGNSYEQYFGPGTRLTVT.

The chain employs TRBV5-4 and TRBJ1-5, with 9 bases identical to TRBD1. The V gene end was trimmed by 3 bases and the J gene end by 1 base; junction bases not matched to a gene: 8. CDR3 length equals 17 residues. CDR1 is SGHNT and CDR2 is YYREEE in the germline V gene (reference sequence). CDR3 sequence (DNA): TGTGCCAGCAGCTGGTCCTCCGGACAGGGGAGCAATCAGCCCCAGCATTTT. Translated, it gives CASSWSSGQGSNQPQHF. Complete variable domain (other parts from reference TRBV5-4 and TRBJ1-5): ETGVTQSPTHLIKTRGQQVTLRCSSQSGHNTVSWYQQALGQGPQFIFQYYREEENGRGNFPPRFSGLQFPNYSSELNVNALELDDSALYLCASSWSSGQGSNQPQHFGDGTRLSIL.

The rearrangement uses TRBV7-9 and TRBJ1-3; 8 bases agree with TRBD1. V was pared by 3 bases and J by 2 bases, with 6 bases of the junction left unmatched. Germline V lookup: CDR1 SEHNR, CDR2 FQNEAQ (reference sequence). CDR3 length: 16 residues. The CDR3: CASSLVDREPGNTIYF. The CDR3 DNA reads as TGTGCCAGCAGCTTGGTGGACAGGGAACCTGGAAACACCATATATTTT. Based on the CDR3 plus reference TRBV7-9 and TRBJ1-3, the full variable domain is DTGVSQNPRHKITKRGQNVTFRCDPISEHNRLYWYRQTLGQGPEFLTYFQNEAQLEKSRLLSDRFSAERPKGSFSTLEIQRTEQGDSAMYLCASSLVDREPGNTIYFGEGSWLTVV.

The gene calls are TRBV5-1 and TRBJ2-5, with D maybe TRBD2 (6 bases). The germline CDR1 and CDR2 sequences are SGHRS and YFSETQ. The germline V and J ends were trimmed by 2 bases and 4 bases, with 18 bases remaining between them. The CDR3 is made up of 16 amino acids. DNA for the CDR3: TGCGCCAGCAGCTTTCCCAAACGGGGGAGTGGAGAGACCCAGTACTTC. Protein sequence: CASSFPKRGSGETQYF.

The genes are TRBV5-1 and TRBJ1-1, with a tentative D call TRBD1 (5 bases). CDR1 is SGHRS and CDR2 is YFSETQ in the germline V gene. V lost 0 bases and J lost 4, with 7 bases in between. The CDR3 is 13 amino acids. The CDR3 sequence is CASSLGGLTEAFF. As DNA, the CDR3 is TGCGCCAGCAGCTTGGGGGGCCTCACTGAAGCTTTCTTT.

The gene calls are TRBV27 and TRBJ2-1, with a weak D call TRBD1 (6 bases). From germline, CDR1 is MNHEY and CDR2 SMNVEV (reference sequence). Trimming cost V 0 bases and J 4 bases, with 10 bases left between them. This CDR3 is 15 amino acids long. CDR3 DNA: TGTGCCAGCAGTTTATCGGGGGCCCAATACAATGAGCAGTTCTTC. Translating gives CASSLSGAQYNEQFF.

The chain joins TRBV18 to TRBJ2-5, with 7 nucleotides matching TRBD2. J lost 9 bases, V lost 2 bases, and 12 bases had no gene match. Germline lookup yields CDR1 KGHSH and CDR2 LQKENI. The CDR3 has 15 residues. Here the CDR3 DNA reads TGTGCCAGCTCACCAGGCGGGGGAAACCTACTACCCCAGTACTTC. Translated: CASSPGGGNLLPQYF.

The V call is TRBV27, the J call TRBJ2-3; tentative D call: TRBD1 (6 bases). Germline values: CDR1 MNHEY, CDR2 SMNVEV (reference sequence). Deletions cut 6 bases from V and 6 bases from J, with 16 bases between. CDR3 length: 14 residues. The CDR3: CASSPTGFLDTQYF. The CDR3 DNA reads TGTGCCAGCAGCCCAACAGGGTTCTTGGATACGCAGTATTTT.

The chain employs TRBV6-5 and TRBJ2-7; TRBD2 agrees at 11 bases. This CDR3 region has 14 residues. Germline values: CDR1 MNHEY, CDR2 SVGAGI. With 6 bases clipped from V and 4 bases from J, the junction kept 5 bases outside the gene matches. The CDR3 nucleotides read TGTGCCAGCAGCACCTTAGCGGGAGGGTACGAGCAGTACTTC. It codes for CASSTLAGGYEQYF.

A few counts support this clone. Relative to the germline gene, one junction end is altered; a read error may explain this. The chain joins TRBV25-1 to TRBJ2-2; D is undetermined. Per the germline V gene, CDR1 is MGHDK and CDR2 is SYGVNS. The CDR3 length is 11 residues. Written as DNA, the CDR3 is TGTGCCAGCAGTGAAAGTGTGGAGCTGCTTTTT. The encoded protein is CASSESVELLF.

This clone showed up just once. CDR3 nucleotides: TGTGCCAGCAGCCGAAGGACAGGGATATCCTACGAGCAGTACTTC. Translation gives CASSRRTGISYEQYF. This chain uses TRBV6-5 with TRBJ2-7, with 8 bases lining up with TRBD1. The CDR3 covers 15 residues. Germline values: CDR1 MNHEY, CDR2 SVGAGI. V shed 6 bases and J 1 base; nucleotides not matched to a gene: 8.

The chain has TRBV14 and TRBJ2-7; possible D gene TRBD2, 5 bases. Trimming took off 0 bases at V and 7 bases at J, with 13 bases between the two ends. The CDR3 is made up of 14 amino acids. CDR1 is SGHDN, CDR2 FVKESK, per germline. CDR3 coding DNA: TGTGCCAGCAGCCAAGATCTTGGACTGTCGGAGCAGTACTTC. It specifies CASSQDLGLSEQYF. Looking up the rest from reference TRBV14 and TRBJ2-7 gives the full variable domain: EAGVTQFPSHSVIEKGQTVTLRCDPISGHDNLYWYRRVMGKEIKFLLHFVKESKQDESGMPNNRFLAERTGGTYSTLKVQPAELEDSGVYFCASSQDLGLSEQYFGPGTRLTVT.

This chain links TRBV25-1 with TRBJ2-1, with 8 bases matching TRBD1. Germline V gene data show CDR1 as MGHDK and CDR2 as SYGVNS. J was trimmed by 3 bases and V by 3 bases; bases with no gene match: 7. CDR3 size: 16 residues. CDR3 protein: CASSDMGQAIYNEQFF. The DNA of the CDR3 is TGTGCCAGCAGTGATATGGGACAGGCGATCTACAATGAGCAGTTCTTC.

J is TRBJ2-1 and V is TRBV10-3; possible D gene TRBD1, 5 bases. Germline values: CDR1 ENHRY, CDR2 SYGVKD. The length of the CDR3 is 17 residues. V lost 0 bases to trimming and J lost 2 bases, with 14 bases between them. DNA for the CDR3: TGTGCCATCAGTGAGTCACCACAGGCTCACACCTACAATGAGCAGTTCTTC. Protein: CAISESPQAHTYNEQFF.

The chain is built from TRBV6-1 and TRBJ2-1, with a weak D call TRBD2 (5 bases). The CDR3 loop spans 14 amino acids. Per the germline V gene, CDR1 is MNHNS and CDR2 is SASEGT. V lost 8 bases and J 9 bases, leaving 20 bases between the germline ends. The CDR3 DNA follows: TGTGCCAGCGGCGGGCGGTCTTTCTCCATTGAGCAGTTCTTC. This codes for CASGGRSFSIEQFF.

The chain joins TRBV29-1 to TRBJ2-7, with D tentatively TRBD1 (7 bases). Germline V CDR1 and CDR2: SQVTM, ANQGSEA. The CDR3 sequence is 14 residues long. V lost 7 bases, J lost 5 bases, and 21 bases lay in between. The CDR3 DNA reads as TGCAGCGCGGTCGGAGGGGGCCACTCGGACGAGCAGTACTTC. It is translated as CSAVGGGHSDEQYF.

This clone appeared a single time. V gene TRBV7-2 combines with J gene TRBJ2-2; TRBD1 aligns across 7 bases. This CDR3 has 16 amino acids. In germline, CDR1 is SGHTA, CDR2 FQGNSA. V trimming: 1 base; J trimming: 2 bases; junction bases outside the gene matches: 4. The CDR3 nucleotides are TGTGCCAGCAGCTTAGGAGGACAGGCCAACACCGGGGAGCTGTTTTTT. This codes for CASSLGGQANTGELFF.

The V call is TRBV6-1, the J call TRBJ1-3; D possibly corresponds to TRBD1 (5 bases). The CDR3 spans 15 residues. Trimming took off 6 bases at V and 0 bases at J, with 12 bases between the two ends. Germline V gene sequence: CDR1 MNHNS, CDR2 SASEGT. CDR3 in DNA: TGTGCCAGCAGATCAACAGGAGTCTCTGGAAACACCATATATTTT. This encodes CASRSTGVSGNTIYF.